This T cell receptor (beta chain) was captured by sequencing in a study of control samples from healthy donors and cancer patients. Trimming removed 8 bases at V and 0 bases at J, with 11 bases between. CDR1 and CDR2 (germline): MNHEY, SVGAGI. The CDR3 covers 15 residues. Sequencing used immunoSEQ multiplex PCR; TCRdb keeps in-frame clones, though not all of them. The data contain approximately 160,000 clones, just over 90% of them singletons. V gene TRBV6-5 combines with J gene TRBJ1-6, with D possibly matching TRBD1 (6 bases). This TCR was recovered from a woman in her sixties in good health. Sequenced material: blood. The CDR3 coding sequence is TGTGCCAGCGGAGACAGGAGCTCCTATAATTCACCCCTCCACTTT. Its protein product is CASGDRSSYNSPLHF.